This T cell receptor (beta chain) was observed in a study of CD8+ T cells in alopecia areata. Across the study: Oral tofacitinib (5 to 10 mg twice daily) was administered to treated patients. Tofacitinib exposure lasted 6 to 18 months, followed by 6 months off drug. Findings of the study overall: Both scalp clonality and the expanded CD8+ clones among the top 100 showed a significant decrease with tofacitinib.

As the sequencing template, cDNA was produced by extracting RNA and reverse transcribing it. Clones were sequenced by immunoSEQ multiplex PCR, and TCRdb holds only the in-frame ones, with some missing. The top ten clones hold approximately 0.91% of a sample with about 160,000 clones, just over 65% of them seen once. This clone was counted a few times. Its specificity is not known. Treatment noted: oral pan-JAK inhibitor, 5-10 mg twice daily. CDR1 MNHEY and CDR2 SVGAGI come from the germline V gene. V lost 5 bases and J lost 7, with 14 bases in between. The CDR3 length is 14 residues. This TCR was sampled from a human donor with alopecia areata. The rearrangement uses TRBV6-5 and TRBJ2-2, with D perhaps TRBD1 (6 bases). Sample: CD4+ T cells sorted from blood, taken at week 4, from a patient treated with tofacitinib. CDR3 in amino acids: CASSGQRRSGELFF. In nucleotides, the CDR3 is TGTGCCAGCAGTGGACAGCGGCGGAGCGGGGAGCTGTTTTTT.